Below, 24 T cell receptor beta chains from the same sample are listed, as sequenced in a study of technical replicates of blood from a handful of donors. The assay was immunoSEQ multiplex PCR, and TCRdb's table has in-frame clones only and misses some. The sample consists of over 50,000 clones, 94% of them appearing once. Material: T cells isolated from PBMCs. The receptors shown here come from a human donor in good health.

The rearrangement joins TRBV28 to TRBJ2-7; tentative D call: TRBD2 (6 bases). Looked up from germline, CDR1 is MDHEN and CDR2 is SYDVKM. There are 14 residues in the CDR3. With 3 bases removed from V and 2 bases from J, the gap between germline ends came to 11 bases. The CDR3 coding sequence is TGTGCCAGCAGTTTGGAGGGTAGGACCTACGAGCAGTACTTC. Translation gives CASSLEGRTYEQYF.

This CDR3 is CASSAGWGDEKLFF. The CDR3 DNA sequence: TGTGCCAGCAGCGCGGGTTGGGGGGACGAAAAACTGTTTTTT. This chain connects TRBV9 to TRBJ1-4; D is possibly TRBD1 (5 bases). The CDR3 has 14 residues. Germline V gene sequence: CDR1 SGDLS, CDR2 YYNGEE. Trimming pared 3 bases from V and 8 bases from J, leaving 14 bases between.

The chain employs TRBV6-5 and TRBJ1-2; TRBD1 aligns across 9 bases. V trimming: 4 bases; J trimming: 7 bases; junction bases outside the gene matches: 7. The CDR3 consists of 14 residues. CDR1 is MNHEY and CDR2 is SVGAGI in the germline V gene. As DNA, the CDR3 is TGTGCCAGCAGTTGGGGACAGGGTGGAGGTGGCTACACCTTC. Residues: CASSWGQGGGGYTF.

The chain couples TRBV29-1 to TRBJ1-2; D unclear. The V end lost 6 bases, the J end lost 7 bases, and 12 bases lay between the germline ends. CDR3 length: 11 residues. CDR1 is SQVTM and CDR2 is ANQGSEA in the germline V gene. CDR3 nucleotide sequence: TGCAGCGTGAACCAGCGGGGTGGCTACACCTTC. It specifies CSVNQRGGYTF.

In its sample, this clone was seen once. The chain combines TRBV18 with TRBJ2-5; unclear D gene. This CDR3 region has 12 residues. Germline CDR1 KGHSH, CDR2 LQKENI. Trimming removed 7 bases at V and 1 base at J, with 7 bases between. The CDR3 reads CASYTAQETQYF. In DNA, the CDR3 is TGTGCCAGCTACACAGCCCAAGAGACCCAGTACTTC.

For the CDR3, the DNA is TGTGCCAGCAGCCCCCGGGACAGGGACACGAACACTGAAGCTTTCTTT. Translated, it gives CASSPRDRDTNTEAFF. V is TRBV11-2 and J is TRBJ1-1; the match to TRBD1 covers 9 bases. With 5 bases clipped from V and 1 base from J, the junction kept 8 bases outside the gene matches. CDR1 and CDR2 from the germline V gene are SGHAT and FQNNGV. The CDR3 loop spans 16 amino acids.

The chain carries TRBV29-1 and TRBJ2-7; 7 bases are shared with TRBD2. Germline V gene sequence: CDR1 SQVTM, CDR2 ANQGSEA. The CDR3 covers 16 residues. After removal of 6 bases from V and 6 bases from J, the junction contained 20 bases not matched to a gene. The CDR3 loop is CSVLRVGGSVEREQYF. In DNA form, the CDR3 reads TGCAGCGTATTAAGGGTCGGCGGGAGTGTAGAGCGCGAGCAGTACTTC.

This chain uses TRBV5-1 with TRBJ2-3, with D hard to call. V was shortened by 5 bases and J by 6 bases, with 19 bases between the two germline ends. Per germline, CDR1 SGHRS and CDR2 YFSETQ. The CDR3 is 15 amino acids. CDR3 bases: TGCGCCAGCAGTAACATGGTTGCGGTTGGCGATACGCAGTATTTT. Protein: CASSNMVAVGDTQYF. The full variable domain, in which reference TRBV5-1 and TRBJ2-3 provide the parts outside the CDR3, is KAGVTQTPRYLIKTRGQQVTLSCSPISGHRSVSWYQQTPGQGLQFLFEYFSETQRNKGNFPGRFSGRQFSNSRSEMNVSTLELGDSALYLCASSNMVAVGDTQYFGPGTRLTVL.

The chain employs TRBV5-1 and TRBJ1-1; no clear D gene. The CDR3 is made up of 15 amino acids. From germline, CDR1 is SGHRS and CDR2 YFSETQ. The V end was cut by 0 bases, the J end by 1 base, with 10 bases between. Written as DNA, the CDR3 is TGCGCCAGCAGCTTGGCGGGGAGTGGGAACACTGAAGCTTTCTTT. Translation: CASSLAGSGNTEAFF.

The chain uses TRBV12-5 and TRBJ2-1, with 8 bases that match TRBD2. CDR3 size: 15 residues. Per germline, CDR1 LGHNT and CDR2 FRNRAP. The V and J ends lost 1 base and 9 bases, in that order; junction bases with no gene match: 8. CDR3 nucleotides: TGTGCTAGTGGTTTGGCCCCGACTAGCGCAGGTGAGCAGTTCTTC. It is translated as CASGLAPTSAGEQFF.

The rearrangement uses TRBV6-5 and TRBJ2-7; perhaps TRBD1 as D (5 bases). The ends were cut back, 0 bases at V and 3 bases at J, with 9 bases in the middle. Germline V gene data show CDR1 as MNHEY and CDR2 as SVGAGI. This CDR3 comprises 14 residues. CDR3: CASSYSSQGYEQYF. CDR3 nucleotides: TGTGCCAGCAGTTACTCGAGTCAGGGCTACGAGCAGTACTTC.

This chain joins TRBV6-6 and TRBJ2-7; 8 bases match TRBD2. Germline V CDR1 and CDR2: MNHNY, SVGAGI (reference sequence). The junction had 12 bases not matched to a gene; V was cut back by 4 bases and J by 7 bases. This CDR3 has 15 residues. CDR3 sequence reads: CASSSTGTRVLEQYF. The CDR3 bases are TGTGCCAGCAGTTCAACCGGGACTAGAGTTTTAGAGCAGTACTTC.

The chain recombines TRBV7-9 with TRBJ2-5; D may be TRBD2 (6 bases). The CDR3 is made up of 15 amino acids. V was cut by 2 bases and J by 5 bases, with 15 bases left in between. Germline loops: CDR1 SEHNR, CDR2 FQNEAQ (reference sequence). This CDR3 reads CASSLPDSGGETQYF. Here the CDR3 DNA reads TGTGCCAGCAGCTTACCCGACTCTGGGGGGGAGACCCAGTACTTC.

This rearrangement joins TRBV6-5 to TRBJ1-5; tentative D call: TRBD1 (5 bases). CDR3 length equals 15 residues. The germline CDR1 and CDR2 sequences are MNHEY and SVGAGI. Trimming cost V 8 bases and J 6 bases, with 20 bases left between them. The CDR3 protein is CASGPIGGRGQPQHF. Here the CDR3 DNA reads TGTGCCAGCGGACCGATCGGGGGTAGGGGTCAGCCCCAGCATTTT.

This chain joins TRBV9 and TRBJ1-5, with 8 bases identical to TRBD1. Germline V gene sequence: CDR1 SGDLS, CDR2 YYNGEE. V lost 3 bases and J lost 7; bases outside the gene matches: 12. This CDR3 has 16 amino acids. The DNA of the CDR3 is TGTGCCAGCAGCGGGGGGAAGGACAGGGAAAAACAGCCCCAGCATTTT. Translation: CASSGGKDREKQPQHF.

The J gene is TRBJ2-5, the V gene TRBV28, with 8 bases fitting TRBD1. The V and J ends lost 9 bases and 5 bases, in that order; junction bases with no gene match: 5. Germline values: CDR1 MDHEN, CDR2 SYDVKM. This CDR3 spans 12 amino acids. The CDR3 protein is CASGQGSETQYF. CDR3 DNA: TGTGCCAGTGGACAGGGCTCCGAGACCCAGTACTTC.

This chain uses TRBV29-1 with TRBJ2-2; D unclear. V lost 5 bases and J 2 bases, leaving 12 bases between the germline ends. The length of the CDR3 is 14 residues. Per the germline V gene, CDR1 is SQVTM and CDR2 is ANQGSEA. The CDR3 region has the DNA TGCAGCGTTTTCAAAGCGAGCAACACCGGGGAGCTGTTTTTT. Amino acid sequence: CSVFKASNTGELFF.

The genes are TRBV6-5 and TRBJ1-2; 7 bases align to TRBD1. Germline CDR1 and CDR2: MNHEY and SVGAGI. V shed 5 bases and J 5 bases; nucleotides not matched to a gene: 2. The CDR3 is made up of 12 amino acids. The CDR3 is CASSTTGYGYTF. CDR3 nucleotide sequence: TGTGCCAGCAGTACGACAGGGTATGGCTACACCTTC.

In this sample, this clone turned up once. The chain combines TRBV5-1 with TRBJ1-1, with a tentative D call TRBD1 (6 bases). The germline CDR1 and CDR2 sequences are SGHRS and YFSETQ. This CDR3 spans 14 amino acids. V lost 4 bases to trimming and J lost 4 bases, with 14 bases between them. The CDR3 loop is CASSEQGTPTEAFF. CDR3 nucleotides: TGCGCCAGCAGCGAACAGGGTACCCCCACTGAAGCTTTCTTT.

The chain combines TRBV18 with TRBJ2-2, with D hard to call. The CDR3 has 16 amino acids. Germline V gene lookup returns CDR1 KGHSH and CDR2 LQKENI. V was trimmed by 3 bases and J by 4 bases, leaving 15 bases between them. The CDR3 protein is CASSPRGLGSTGELFF. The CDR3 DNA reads TGTGCCAGCTCACCCCGAGGCTTAGGAAGCACCGGGGAGCTGTTTTTT. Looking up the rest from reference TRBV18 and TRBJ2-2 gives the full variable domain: NAGVMQNPRHLVRRRGQEARLRCSPMKGHSHVYWYRQLPEEGLKFMVYLQKENIIDESGMPKERFSAEFPKEGPSILRIQQVVRGDSAAYFCASSPRGLGSTGELFFGEGSRLTVL.

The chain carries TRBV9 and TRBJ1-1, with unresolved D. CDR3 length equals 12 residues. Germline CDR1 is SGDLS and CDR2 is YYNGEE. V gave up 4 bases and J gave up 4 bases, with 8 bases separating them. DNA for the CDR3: TGTGCCAGCAGCCCCTCGGGCACTGAAGCTTTCTTT. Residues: CASSPSGTEAFF.

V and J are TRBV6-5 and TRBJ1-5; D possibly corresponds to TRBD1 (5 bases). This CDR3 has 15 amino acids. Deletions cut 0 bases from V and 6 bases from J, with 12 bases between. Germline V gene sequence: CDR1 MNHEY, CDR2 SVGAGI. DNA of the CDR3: TGTGCCAGCAGTTACTCGGCAGGGTGGCGTCAGCCCCAGCATTTT. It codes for CASSYSAGWRQPQHF.

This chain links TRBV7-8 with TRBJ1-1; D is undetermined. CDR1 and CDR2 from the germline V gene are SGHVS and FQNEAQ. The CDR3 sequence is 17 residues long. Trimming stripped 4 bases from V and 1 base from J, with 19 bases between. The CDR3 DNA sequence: TGTGCCAGCAGCTCATGGGCCGCCACCGAAAAGAACACTGAAGCTTTCTTT. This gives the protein CASSSWAATEKNTEAFF. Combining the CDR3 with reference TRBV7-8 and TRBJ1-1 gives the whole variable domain GAGVSQSPRYKVAKRGQDVALRCDPISGHVSLFWYQQALGQGPEFLTYFQNEAQLDKSGLPSDRFFAERPEGSVSTLKIQRTQQEDSAVYLCASSSWAATEKNTEAFFGQGTRLTVV.

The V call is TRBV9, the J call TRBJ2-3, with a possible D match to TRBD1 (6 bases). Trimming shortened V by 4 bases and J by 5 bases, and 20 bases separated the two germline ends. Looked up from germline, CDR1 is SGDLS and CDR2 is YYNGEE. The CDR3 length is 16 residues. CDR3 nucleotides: TGTGCCAGCAGCCCTAGACTAAACAGGGTTGGAGATACGCAGTATTTT. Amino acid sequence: CASSPRLNRVGDTQYF.